Reported below is one T cell receptor beta chain. In the original processing: The assay estimated nucleated cells by amplifying reference gene primers. Assay used: immunoSEQ multiplex PCR; TCRdb lists only in-frame clones, some missing. That table gives V, J and clone size, and the DNA gave D and trimming. The repertoire has roughly 240,000 clones, 70% to 90% of them found once; the top ten carry 8.5% to 9.5%. Per germline, CDR1 WSHSY and CDR2 SAAADI. The V segment lost 7 bases and the J segment 6 bases; nucleotides outside the gene matches: 3. This CDR3 region has 13 residues. These data are taken from a study of blood T cell repertoires in COVID-19. Study-wide context: Nucleic acid was either cDNA or gDNA, and it came from T cells, B-cell-depleted T cells, or PBMCs.

Those who participated ranged in age from roughly 18 to 100 years and resided in roughly 26 US areas. Each participant's cohort was designated according to participant-reported clinical history. This clonotype was sampled from a woman between 45 and 65 years old with acute COVID-19. The sample was PBMCs or T cells enriched from blood (not recorded which). The V gene is TRBV10-2, the J gene TRBJ2-2; 9 bases map to TRBD2. The DNA of the CDR3 is TGCGCCAGCACGGCGGGGGGGCCCGGGGAGCTGTTTTTT. The encoded protein is CASTAGGPGELFF.